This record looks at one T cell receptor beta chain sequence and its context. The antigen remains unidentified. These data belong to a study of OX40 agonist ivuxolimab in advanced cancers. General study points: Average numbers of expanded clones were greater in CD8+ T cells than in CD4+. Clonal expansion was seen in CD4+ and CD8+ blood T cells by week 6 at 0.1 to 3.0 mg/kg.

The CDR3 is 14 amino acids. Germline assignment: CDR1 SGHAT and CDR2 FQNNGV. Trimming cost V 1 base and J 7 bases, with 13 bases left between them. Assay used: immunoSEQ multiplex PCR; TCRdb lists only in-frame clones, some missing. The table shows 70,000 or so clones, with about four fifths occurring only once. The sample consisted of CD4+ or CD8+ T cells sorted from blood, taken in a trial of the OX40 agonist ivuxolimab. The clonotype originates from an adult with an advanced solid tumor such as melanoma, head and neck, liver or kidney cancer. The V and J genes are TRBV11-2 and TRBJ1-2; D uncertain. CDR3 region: CASSLVVTRSGYTF. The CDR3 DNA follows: TGTGCCAGCAGCTTAGTCGTGACCAGAAGTGGCTACACCTTC.